The clone carrying this T cell receptor (beta chain) has more than one count but fewer than ten. This entry comes from a study of cytomegalovirus exposure and HLA in healthy donors. The overall study: Early released data comprised some 91 million unique TCRs from HLA-typed donors.

With 60 Vbeta and 13 Jbeta primers, the PCR was carried out. Only in-frame clones appear in the TCRdb table, and some are missing; sequencing was by immunoSEQ multiplex PCR. The table includes around 150,000 clones, 60% to 85% detected once. The CDR3 length is 15 residues. Deletions cut 1 base from V and 4 bases from J, with 13 bases between. Germline assignment: CDR1 MGHRA and CDR2 YSYEKL. It was healthy bone marrow donors who served as donors. Each donor was nominally healthy when sampled (though unrecorded immune exposures were likely). This rearrangement joins TRBV4-1 to TRBJ1-1; D ambiguous. What was sequenced was PBMCs. This clonotype was sampled from a woman aged 50 to 65 in good health and CMV-seropositive. The CDR3 DNA follows: TGCGCCAGCAGCCAAGCGATCGCCCTCGGCACTGAAGCTTTCTTT. It codes for CASSQAIALGTEAFF.